The 4 T cell receptor beta chains in this list originate from one sample, sequenced in a study of T cell responses to AZD1222 COVID-19 vaccine. The assay was immunoSEQ multiplex PCR, and TCRdb's table has in-frame clones only and misses some. This table has over 50,000 clones, 80% appearing once. Material: peripheral blood, obtained 28 days after the second AZD1222 dose. The receptors stem from an adult who received the AZD1222 COVID-19 vaccine.

The chain uses TRBV5-6 and TRBJ1-4, with no clear D. The V gene lost 2 bases and the J gene lost 10 bases, with 18 bases spanning the gap. CDR1 SGHDT and CDR2 YYEEEE come from the germline V gene. This CDR3 spans 15 amino acids. The CDR3 coding sequence is TGTGCCAGCAGCTTACGGGGAAACGAACTACCAAAACTGTTTTTT. As protein: CASSLRGNELPKLFF.

This rearrangement joins TRBV11-2 to TRBJ2-7; D is undetermined. V lost 0 bases and J 7 bases, leaving 7 bases between the germline ends. Germline V CDR1 and CDR2: SGHAT, FQNNGV. The CDR3 has 12 amino acids. DNA of the CDR3: TGTGCCAGCAGCTTAGAAGGGTCTGAGCAGTACGTC. This translates into CASSLEGSEQYV.

The chain joins TRBV5-4 to TRBJ1-4, with TRBD1 as a possible D gene (5 bases). Germline V gene sequence: CDR1 SGHNT, CDR2 YYREEE (reference sequence). Between the trimmed V and J ends, which lost 4 bases and 5 bases, there was a span of 15 bases. The CDR3 is 15 residues long. The chain's CDR3 is CASSVGGAGNEKLFF. CDR3 coding DNA: TGTGCCAGCAGCGTGGGGGGTGCGGGGAATGAAAAACTGTTTTTT.

This clone was picked up a small number of times. The CDR3 coding sequence is TGTGCCAGTAGTATCGGTCAGGTCGCTGTTGAAGCTTTCTTT. It specifies CASSIGQVAVEAFF. This chain links TRBV19 with TRBJ1-1; D not resolved. The V end was cut by 3 bases, the J end by 7 bases, with 15 bases between. Germline V lookup: CDR1 LNHDA, CDR2 SQIVND (reference sequence). CDR3 length: 14 amino acids.